This record covers a single T cell receptor beta chain. The data were taken from a study of cytomegalovirus exposure and HLA in healthy donors. With 60 Vbeta and 13 Jbeta primers, the PCR was carried out. Sequenced by immunoSEQ multiplex PCR; TCRdb stores in-frame clones only, minus some. This table lists around 45,000 clones. The germline gives CDR1 MGHRA, CDR2 YSYEKL. The CDR3 contains 15 residues. Trimming at V came to 3 bases and at J to 6 bases, leaving 4 bases not matched to a gene. The clonotype was recovered from a woman aged 25-40 years in good health and CMV-seronegative. The chain is built from TRBV4-1 and TRBJ1-5; 11 bases agree with TRBD1. The sample consisted of PBMCs. The CDR3 is CASSQGTGGRQPQHF. Written as DNA, the CDR3 is TGCGCCAGCAGCCAGGGGACAGGGGGACGTCAGCCCCAGCATTTT.